The next 23 T cell receptor beta chains were all read from a single sample in a study of blood T cell repertoires in COVID-19. Assay used: immunoSEQ multiplex PCR; TCRdb lists only in-frame clones, some missing. The sample records 110,000 or so clones, over 65% being singletons. The sample comprised peripheral blood. The receptors shown here come from a woman aged 40 to 50 with acute or convalescent COVID-19.

This sequence joins TRBV5-1 and TRBJ2-3, with 11 bases lining up with TRBD2. The CDR3 runs 15 residues. Germline CDR1 and CDR2: SGHRS and YFSETQ. V was clipped by 7 bases and J by 2 bases; unmatched bases: 6. The CDR3 here is CASAPSGGYTDTQYF. CDR3 in DNA: TGCGCCAGCGCCCCTAGCGGGGGGTACACAGATACGCAGTATTTT.

This chain uses TRBV6-1 with TRBJ1-1; no clear D. CDR1 MNHNS and CDR2 SASEGT come from the germline V gene. Trimming removed 2 bases from V and 0 bases from J, with 13 bases in between. This CDR3 contains 16 residues. The CDR3, as DNA: TGTGCCAGCAGTGAACCCCCACGGAGAATGAACACTGAAGCTTTCTTT. Amino acid sequence: CASSEPPRRMNTEAFF.

V is TRBV11-2 and J is TRBJ1-1, with 8 nucleotides matching TRBD1. Trimming at V came to 4 bases and at J to 8 bases, leaving 6 bases not matched to a gene. The CDR3 is 13 amino acids. Germline CDR1 reads SGHAT; CDR2 reads FQNNGV. Written as DNA, the CDR3 is TGTGCCAGCAGCTCCGGGACAGGAAGGGAAGCTTTCTTT. It specifies CASSSGTGREAFF.

In DNA, the CDR3 is TGTGCCAGTAGTACCCAACCGGGACAGGGGGATGGAAACACCATATATTTT. Its translation is CASSTQPGQGDGNTIYF. J is TRBJ1-3 and V is TRBV19, with 11 bases identical to TRBD1. Germline assignment: CDR1 LNHDA and CDR2 SQIVND (reference sequence). Germline trimming cut 4 bases from V and 3 bases from J; bases unmatched to any gene: 8. This CDR3 contains 17 residues.

The chain combines TRBV12-3 or TRBV12-4 with TRBJ2-5; TRBD2 matches 10 bases. J gave up 7 bases and V 4 bases, and 3 bases lay outside the gene matches. CDR3 length: 13 residues. DNA of the CDR3: TGTGCCAGCAGTTGGACTAGCGGCGGGACCCAGTACTTC. This sequence encodes CASSWTSGGTQYF.

This chain uses TRBV15 with TRBJ2-3; D may be TRBD2 (7 bases). The germline gives CDR1 LNHNV, CDR2 YYDKDF (reference sequence). Trimming took 0 bases from V and 5 from J, leaving 18 bases between them. The CDR3 extends over 17 amino acids. The CDR3 bases are TGTGCCACCAGCAGAGATCCGTCGGCGGGGGCGGGAGATACGCAGTATTTT. Translation gives CATSRDPSAGAGDTQYF.

The chain recombines TRBV5-1 with TRBJ2-3; 13 bases fit TRBD2. CDR1 is SGHRS, CDR2 YFSETQ, per germline. The V and J ends lost 5 bases and 3 bases, in that order; junction bases with no gene match: 12. This CDR3 spans 18 amino acids. CDR3 residues: CASSRTSGGKSITDTQYF. The CDR3 bases are TGCGCCAGCAGTCGGACTAGCGGGGGAAAATCCATAACAGATACGCAGTATTTT.

This clone was seen only a few times. The chain carries TRBV28 and TRBJ1-5; no reliable D call. This CDR3 contains 13 residues. V was cut by 3 bases and J by 4 bases, with 7 bases left in between. The germline V gene encodes CDR1 MDHEN and CDR2 SYDVKM. CDR3 protein: CASSLAGNQPQHF. Here the CDR3 DNA reads TGTGCCAGCAGTTTGGCGGGGAATCAGCCCCAGCATTTT.

The chain links TRBV7-9 to TRBJ1-6; D unresolved. The CDR3 contains 19 residues. Germline V CDR1 and CDR2: SEHNR, FQNEAQ (reference sequence). V was cut by 1 base and J by 0 bases, with 16 bases left in between. The CDR3 nucleotides are TGTGCCAGCAGCTTAGGGCTTACAGTTCTCAGCTCCTATAATTCACCCCTCCACTTT. Translated: CASSLGLTVLSSYNSPLHF.

The chain couples TRBV7-3 to TRBJ2-3; no clear D. Germline loops: CDR1 SGHTA, CDR2 FQGTGA. The CDR3 sequence is 14 residues long. V was trimmed by 1 base and J by 2 bases, leaving 7 bases between them. The CDR3 DNA follows: TGTGCCAGCAGCTTAAAGAGCTACACAGATACGCAGTATTTT. Amino acid sequence: CASSLKSYTDTQYF.

V and J are TRBV5-6 and TRBJ1-2, with 7 bases fitting TRBD1. Looked up from germline, CDR1 is SGHDT and CDR2 is YYEEEE. The V segment lost 4 bases and the J segment 8 bases; nucleotides outside the gene matches: 5. CDR3 size: 12 residues. CDR3 in amino acids: CASSMTGSGYTF. DNA for the CDR3: TGTGCCAGCAGCATGACAGGGAGCGGCTACACCTTC.

The V call is TRBV7-2, the J call TRBJ2-5; 7 nucleotides agree with TRBD2. The CDR3 covers 16 residues. V lost 0 bases to trimming and J lost 2 bases; unmatched junction nucleotides: 6. The germline V gene has CDR1 SGHTA and CDR2 FQGNSA. The CDR3 spells CASSLASGDLQETQYF. The CDR3 bases are TGTGCCAGCAGCTTAGCCAGCGGGGACCTTCAAGAGACCCAGTACTTC.

The rearrangement links TRBV11-3 to TRBJ2-7, with 8 positions matching TRBD2. After removal of 0 bases from V and 2 bases from J, the junction contained 12 bases not matched to a gene. Germline assignment: CDR1 SGHNT and CDR2 YENEEA. The CDR3 has 18 amino acids. CDR3 residues: CASSLDRGGGPGTYEQYF. The CDR3 DNA sequence: TGTGCCAGCAGCTTAGATCGTGGCGGGGGGCCAGGAACCTACGAGCAGTACTTC.

The rearrangement uses TRBV5-6 and TRBJ1-1; TRBD1 might be the D (5 bases). The CDR3 has 13 residues. V lost 5 bases to trimming and J lost 3 bases, with 11 bases between them. The germline V gene has CDR1 SGHDT and CDR2 YYEEEE. CDR3 sequence reads: CASSPGGYTEAFF. Here the CDR3 DNA reads TGTGCCAGCAGTCCGGGGGGGTACACTGAAGCTTTCTTT.

The chain links TRBV2 to TRBJ2-7; 10 bases fit TRBD1. The CDR3 is made up of 14 amino acids. Germline V gene sequence: CDR1 SNHLY, CDR2 FYNNEI. Unmatched junction bases numbered 5, after V lost 6 bases and J lost 3 bases. The CDR3 is CASRRGQGSYEQYF. CDR3 in DNA: TGTGCCAGCAGGCGGGGACAGGGGAGCTACGAGCAGTACTTC.

This clone was picked up many times. The CDR3 DNA reads as TGTGCCAGCAGTTACGGATTTTCACAGGGGAGCGAGCAGTACTTC. It yields the protein CASSYGFSQGSEQYF. The chain couples TRBV6-5 to TRBJ2-7; 7 nucleotides match TRBD1. Germline V gives CDR1 MNHEY, CDR2 SVGAGI. There are 15 residues in the CDR3. With 2 bases clipped from V and 6 bases from J, the junction kept 10 bases outside the gene matches.

This sequence joins TRBV3-1 (or the pseudogene TRBV3-2) and TRBJ2-7; 9 bases are shared with TRBD1. CDR1 is LGHDT and CDR2 is YNNKEL in the germline V gene (reference sequence). V lost 4 bases and J lost 3; bases outside the gene matches: 4. The CDR3 is 14 residues long. The CDR3 sequence is CASSLGQGNYEQYF. The CDR3 coding sequence is TGTGCCAGCAGCCTGGGACAGGGCAACTACGAGCAGTACTTC.

The DNA of the CDR3 is TGTGCCAGCAGGAGAACAACTAATGAAAAACTGTTTTTT. Translated, it gives CASRRTTNEKLFF. The chain joins TRBV6-5 to TRBJ1-4; D is unresolved. Germline CDR1 is MNHEY and CDR2 is SVGAGI. CDR3 size: 13 residues. V lost 6 bases to trimming and J lost 0 bases, with 5 bases between them.

CDR3 residues: CAWSVRDRGLHGYTF. The CDR3 DNA follows: TGTGCCTGGAGTGTACGCGACAGGGGGCTCCATGGCTACACCTTC. V is TRBV30 and J is TRBJ1-2; 10 nucleotides match TRBD1. The germline CDR1 and CDR2 sequences are GTSNPN and SVGIG (reference sequence). The CDR3 has 15 residues. The V gene end was trimmed by 0 bases and the J gene end by 6 bases; junction bases not matched to a gene: 7. The variable domain in full, with the rest retrieved from reference TRBV30 and TRBJ1-2, is SQTIHQWPATLVQPVGSPLSLECTVEGTSNPNLYWYRQAAGRGLQLLFYSVGIGQISSEVPQNLSASRPQDRQFILSSKKLLLSDSGFYLCAWSVRDRGLHGYTFGSGTRLTVV.

The chain couples TRBV6-5 to TRBJ1-5, with TRBD1 matching 8 bases. The CDR3 is 14 residues long. Losses at the gene ends were 6 bases for V and 0 bases for J; bases not matched to a gene: 1. Germline CDR1 is MNHEY and CDR2 is SVGAGI. CDR3: CASRDRGSNQPQHF. The CDR3 bases are TGTGCCAGCAGAGACAGGGGTAGCAATCAGCCCCAGCATTTT.

The chain is built from TRBV27 and TRBJ2-1, with D maybe TRBD2 (7 bases). The germline V gene has CDR1 MNHEY and CDR2 SMNVEV (reference sequence). The V end was cut by 6 bases, the J end by 6 bases, with 18 bases between. This CDR3 contains 15 residues. As DNA, the CDR3 is TGTGCCAGCAGGGGGGCGGGGGCGGGTTCCAATGAGCAGTTCTTC. Protein sequence: CASRGAGAGSNEQFF.

The chain joins TRBV6-5 to TRBJ2-7; D ambiguous. CDR3 size: 15 residues. The germline V and J ends were trimmed by 7 bases and 3 bases, with 19 bases remaining between them. From germline, CDR1 is MNHEY and CDR2 SVGAGI. CDR3 bases: TGTGCCAGCACAAAAGATATAAGCGCCAGCTACGAGCAGTACTTC. It codes for CASTKDISASYEQYF.

This chain uses TRBV9 with TRBJ1-2, with D unresolved. The germline CDR1 and CDR2 sequences are SGDLS and YYNGEE. The CDR3 extends over 14 amino acids. V was clipped by 7 bases and J by 0 bases, with 13 bases between them. This CDR3 is CASHRPGTNYGYTF. CDR3 coding DNA: TGTGCCAGCCACCGTCCGGGAACTAACTATGGCTACACCTTC.